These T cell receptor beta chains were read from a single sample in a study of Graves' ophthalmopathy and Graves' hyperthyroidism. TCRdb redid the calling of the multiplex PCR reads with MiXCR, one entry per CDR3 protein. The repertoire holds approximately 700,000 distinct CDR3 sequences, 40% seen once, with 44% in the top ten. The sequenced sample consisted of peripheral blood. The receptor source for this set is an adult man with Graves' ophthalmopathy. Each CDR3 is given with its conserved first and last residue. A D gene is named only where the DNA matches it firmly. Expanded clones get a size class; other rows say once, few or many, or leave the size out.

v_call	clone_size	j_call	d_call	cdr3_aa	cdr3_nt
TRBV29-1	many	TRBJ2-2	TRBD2	CSAARLADTGELFF	TGCAGCGCCGCACGACTAGCGGACACCGGGGAGCTGTTTTTT
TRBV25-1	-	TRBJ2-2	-	CACSARYTGELFF	TGTGCCTGCAGTGCCCGGTACACCGGGGAGCTGTTTTTT
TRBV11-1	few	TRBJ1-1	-	CASSRRTNTEAFF	TGTGCCAGCAGCAGACGGACAAACACTGAAGCTTTCTTT
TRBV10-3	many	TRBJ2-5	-	CAISESTGSETQYF	TGTGCCATCAGTGAATCAACAGGGTCAGAGACCCAGTACTTC
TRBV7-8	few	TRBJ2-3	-	CASSLGRGIDTQYF	TGTGCCAGCAGCTTAGGAAGGGGCATAGATACGCAGTATTTT
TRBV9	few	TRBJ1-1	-	CASSADHGTEAFF	TGTGCCAGCAGCGCGGACCATGGCACTGAAGCTTTCTTT
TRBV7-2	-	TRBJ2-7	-	CASSGRHNSGEQYF	TGTGCCAGCAGCGGCCGCCACAACAGCGGCGAGCAGTACTTC
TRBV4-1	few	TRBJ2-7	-	CASSQEWTLGGEQYF	TGCGCCAGCAGCCAGGAATGGACCCTCGGGGGCGAGCAGTACTTC
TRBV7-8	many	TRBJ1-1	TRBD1	CASTADRVNTEAFF	TGTGCCAGCACCGCGGACAGGGTGAACACTGAAGCTTTCTTT
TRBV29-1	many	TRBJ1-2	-	CSATGTLGYGYTF	TGCAGCGCAACCGGGACTCTCGGCTATGGCTACACCTTC
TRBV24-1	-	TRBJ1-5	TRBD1	CASRTGDDNQPQHF	TGTGCCAGCAGGACAGGGGACGACAATCAGCCCCAGCATTTT
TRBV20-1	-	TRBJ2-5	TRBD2	CSARGIAGGLGETQYF	TGCAGTGCTAGAGGGATAGCGGGGGGGCTAGGGGAGACCCAGTACTTC